The entry below gives a single T cell receptor beta chain sequence along with its context. Other DNA sequences in this specimen translate into the identical CDR3. Per germline, CDR1 SGHAT and CDR2 FQNNGV. Trimming cost V 1 base and J 1 base, with 7 bases left between them. The CDR3 sequence is 14 residues long. This entry belongs to a study of shared clonotypes between healthy human individuals. Clones were sequenced by immunoSEQ multiplex PCR, and TCRdb holds only the in-frame ones, with some missing. Seen here are some 2 million clones, approximately 95% observed once, and the top ten hold 0.9% to 1.3%. CD8 cells regarded as naive lacked CD45RO, were positively chosen for CCR7, and omitted terminally differentiated effector memory CD45RA+ cells. The study enrolled healthy HIV-negative adults without recent acute infections or vaccinations as donors.

The receptor's source is a man aged 18 to 30 in good health. The sequencing input was naive CD8+ T cells sorted from blood. This rearrangement joins TRBV11-2 to TRBJ2-5; D call uncertain. DNA for the CDR3: TGTGCCAGCAGCTTAGGTCCAGGCCAAGAGACCCAGTACTTC. Protein: CASSLGPGQETQYF.